The 9 T cell receptor beta chains listed next were all sequenced from one sample in a study of blood T cell repertoires in COVID-19 (dated by TCRdb to 2020 to 2022). Receptor amplification or capture employed the immunoSEQ multiplex PCR assay. Here the immuneACCESS table is served through TCRdb, limited to in-frame sequences with V and J called. Missing clones are a known gap in these copies; in checked studies unresolved V genes cover under half, and the rest lacks a known reason. Within this sample are under 150,000 clones, with under 90% of them counted one time only. Over 7.5% of the sample goes to the ten largest clones. Sample: peripheral blood. The receptors come from a woman over 75 in a cohort sampled during active or convalescent COVID-19.

This chain joins TRBV12-3 or TRBV12-4 and TRBJ2-3, with D maybe TRBD1 (6 bases). With 4 bases removed from V and 4 bases from J, the gap between germline ends came to 9 bases. The CDR3 runs 13 residues. As DNA, the CDR3 is TGTGCCAGCAGTTCCGGACAGTCAGATACGCAGTATTTT. This encodes CASSSGQSDTQYF.

The chain uses TRBV29-1 and TRBJ1-1, with 7 bases that match TRBD1. The CDR3 extends over 10 amino acids. J was trimmed by 7 bases and V by 7 bases; bases with no gene match: 3. Germline-derived CDR1 and CDR2 are SQVTM and ANQGSEA. The CDR3 sequence is CSAGDSEAFF. For the CDR3, the DNA is TGCAGCGCTGGGGACAGTGAAGCTTTCTTT.

The genes are TRBV6-5 and TRBJ1-5; a weak D match, TRBD1 (6 bases). The ends were cut back, 2 bases at V and 4 bases at J, with 12 bases in the middle. The CDR3 is 15 amino acids. In germline, CDR1 is MNHEY, CDR2 SVGAGI. The CDR3 sequence is CASSYVDSPNQPQHF. CDR3 nucleotide sequence: TGTGCCAGCAGTTACGTGGACAGTCCGAATCAGCCCCAGCATTTT.

This clone was found a few times. The rearrangement links TRBV2 to TRBJ1-1; the D gene is possibly TRBD1 (6 bases). Trimming removed 6 bases at V and 0 bases at J, with 8 bases between. The CDR3 spans 13 residues. CDR1 and CDR2 from the germline V gene are SNHLY and FYNNEI. The CDR3 loop is CASSWTVNTEAFF. DNA for the CDR3: TGTGCCAGCAGCTGGACAGTGAACACTGAAGCTTTCTTT.

Here the CDR3 reads CASSYRGGLPVEQYV. The CDR3 region has the DNA TGCGCCAGCTCGTACCGGGGTGGACTCCCGGTCGAGCAGTACGTC. This rearrangement joins TRBV10-1 to TRBJ2-7; tentative D call: TRBD2 (5 bases). CDR1 and CDR2 (germline): WNHNN, SYGVQD (reference sequence). The ends were cut back, 8 bases at V and 6 bases at J, with 23 bases in the middle. This CDR3 region has 15 residues.

This clone occurred a few times. CDR3 region: CASSPRQGVPLGYTF. The CDR3 DNA is TGTGCCAGCAGCCCCCGACAGGGGGTACCTCTTGGCTACACCTTC. V gene TRBV7-2 combines with J gene TRBJ1-2; 9 bases map to TRBD1. Losses at the gene ends were 5 bases for V and 7 bases for J; bases not matched to a gene: 11. This CDR3 has 15 amino acids. Germline V gene sequence: CDR1 SGHTA, CDR2 FQGNSA.

This clone was seen once. V is TRBV4-2 and J is TRBJ2-1; 11 bases align to TRBD2. Germline CDR1 LGHNA, CDR2 YNFKEQ. After removal of 3 bases from V and 6 bases from J, the junction contained 4 bases not matched to a gene. The CDR3 covers 15 residues. The CDR3 loop reads CASSHTSGGPNEQFF. CDR3 bases: TGTGCCAGCAGCCATACTAGCGGGGGTCCCAATGAGCAGTTCTTC.

A remark on this clone: The sample has other DNA sequences that encode this CDR3 too. The CDR3 is CASSLFSGANTGELFF. The CDR3 bases are TGCGCCAGCAGCTTGTTTTCAGGCGCAAACACCGGGGAGCTGTTTTTT. V usage is TRBV5-1 and J usage is TRBJ2-2; D is unclear. The germline V gene encodes CDR1 SGHRS and CDR2 YFSETQ. The V end lost 1 base, the J end lost 2 bases, and 12 bases lay between the germline ends. The CDR3 extends over 16 amino acids.

This chain joins TRBV6-6 and TRBJ2-2, with 11 bases matching TRBD2. J gave up 2 bases and V 5 bases, and 13 bases lay outside the gene matches. Germline loops: CDR1 MNHNY, CDR2 SVGAGI (reference sequence). This CDR3 has 19 residues. In DNA form, the CDR3 reads TGTGCCAGCAGTCTCCTATTCCCGGGACTAGCGGCAAACACCGGGGAGCTGTTTTTT. Translation gives CASSLLFPGLAANTGELFF.